This is a list of T cell receptor beta chains from one sample in a study of Ad26.COV2.S vaccination and SARS-CoV-2 variants. Assay: immunoSEQ multiplex PCR; the TCRdb copy retains only in-frame clones and omits some. The sample contains around 400,000 clones, roughly 80% of which appear only once. The source was peripheral blood, collected in a trial of Ad26.COV2.S vaccine versus placebo. These receptors were collected from a person between 18 and 65 years old who received the Ad26.COV2.S COVID-19 vaccine or a placebo. Each CDR3 is given with its conserved first and last residue. The order of the fields is CDR3 protein, CDR3 DNA, J gene, V gene, D gene, CDR3 length, clone size. The D gene is left open where the match is weak. Only part of the rows carry a size: once, few, many, or a class if the clone is expanded.

CASSLGPGGREQYF TGTGCCAGCAGCTTAGGCCCGGGGGGGCGAGAGCAGTACTTC TRBJ2-7 TRBV11-1 TRBD2 14 few
CASSRGFGANVLTF TGTGCCAGCAGCAGAGGGTTTGGGGCCAACGTCCTGACTTTC TRBJ2-6 TRBV2 NA 14 once
CASSADGGKQYF TGTGCCAGCAGCGCGGACGGAGGCAAGCAGTACTTC TRBJ2-7 TRBV7-9 NA 12 NA
CASSTTPGTSQPEQFF TGTGCCAGCAGTACGACCCCCGGGACTAGCCAGCCTGAGCAGTTCTTC TRBJ2-1 TRBV6-6 TRBD2 16 NA
CASSLRGDWPKNIQYF TGTGCCAGCAGCTTACGGGGGGACTGGCCCAAAAACATTCAGTACTTC TRBJ2-4 TRBV5-4 TRBD2 16 NA
CASRPSGLTYEQYF TGTGCCAGCAGACCTTCAGGGTTGACCTACGAGCAGTACTTC TRBJ2-7 TRBV6-5 NA 14 NA
CASSPDRDQPQHF TGTGCCAGCAGCCCTGACAGGGACCAGCCCCAGCATTTT TRBJ1-5 TRBV7-2 TRBD1 13 NA
CASSFRDSSYEQYF TGTGCCAGCAGCTTTAGGGACAGCTCCTACGAGCAGTACTTC TRBJ2-7 TRBV7-2 TRBD1 14 NA
CASSLKAALEAFF TGTGCCAGCAGCTTAAAGGCAGCATTGGAAGCTTTCTTT TRBJ1-1 TRBV7-3 NA 13 few
CASSVEGMNTEAFF TGTGCCAGCAGTGTGGAGGGGATGAACACTGAAGCTTTCTTT TRBJ1-1 TRBV2 NA 14 few
CSASLGLAVNNEQFF TGCAGTGCTAGTTTAGGACTAGCGGTTAACAATGAGCAGTTCTTC TRBJ2-1 TRBV20-1 TRBD2 15 once
CASSYRGEDNEKLFF TGTGCCAGCAGTTATAGGGGGGAGGATAATGAAAAACTGTTTTTT TRBJ1-4 TRBV6-5 NA 15 NA
CATSDPSTGGDEQYF TGTGCCACCAGTGATCCGTCGACAGGAGGCGACGAGCAGTACTTC TRBJ2-7 TRBV24-1 NA 15 NA
CASSFVRREGSPLHF TGTGCCAGCAGCTTTGTGAGGAGGGAAGGGTCACCCCTCCACTTT TRBJ1-6 TRBV5-6 NA 15 few
CASSMRDGSNQPQHF TGTGCCAGTAGTATGAGGGACGGTAGCAATCAGCCCCAGCATTTT TRBJ1-5 TRBV19 NA 15 NA
CASSSGRTNTDTQYF TGTGCCAGCAGCTCGGGGCGCACCAACACAGATACGCAGTATTTT TRBJ2-3 TRBV9 NA 15 NA